The 10 T cell receptor beta chains below all came from one sample that was sequenced in a study of blood T cells in healthy people across ages. Sample-barcoded 5' priming and a J-beta primer mix drove a second PCR of 7 to 11 cycles. TCRdb recomputed calls from the 5' RACE reads with MiXCR, one row per CDR3 protein. Of about 1,800,000 distinct CDR3 sequences in the sample, 28% were seen once. Sequenced material: blood. These receptors were obtained from a woman in her twenties or thirties in good health.

A word on this clonotype: Given a much more abundant clone one base away, this may be a read error. The rearrangement uses TRBV6-4 and TRBJ2-3; D is perhaps TRBD2 (5 bases). The CDR3 is made up of 13 amino acids. Per the germline V gene, CDR1 is MRHNA and CDR2 is SNTAGT. Here the CDR3 reads CASRDSEADTQYF. In nucleotides, the CDR3 is TGTGCCAGCAGGGACTCAGAGGCAGATACGCAGTATTTT.

This clonotype was recorded many times. V is TRBV27 and J is TRBJ2-3; unclear D gene. The CDR3 is 13 amino acids. The V end was cut by 0 bases, the J end by 4 bases, with 5 bases between. Looked up from germline, CDR1 is MNHEY and CDR2 is SMNVEV (reference sequence). The DNA for the CDR3 is TGTGCCAGCAGTTTATCGTTTGCAGATACGCAGTATTTT. Its translation is CASSLSFADTQYF.

The V and J genes are TRBV21-1 and TRBJ2-7; the table's D gene call, TRBD1, was not cross checked with the DNA. TRBV21-1 represents a pseudogene. The CDR3 has 14 residues. DNA for the CDR3: TGTGCCAGCAGCAAATCGGGGGCGGGCCTCGAGCAGTACTTC. This translates into CASSKSGAGLEQYF.

Here the CDR3 reads CASSFSQGANEKLFF. CDR3 bases: TGTGCCAGCAGCTTCTCCCAAGGGGCTAATGAAAAACTGTTTTTT. The rearrangement uses TRBV7-2 and TRBJ1-4, with a tentative D call TRBD1 (5 bases). The V gene's germline CDR1 is SGHTA and CDR2 FQGNSA. There are 15 residues in the CDR3. Trimming left V 3 bases short and J 3 bases short, with 11 bases between.

This chain uses TRBV2 with TRBJ1-1, with D perhaps TRBD1 (5 bases). There are 15 residues in the CDR3. Trimming removed 7 bases from V and 1 base from J, with 16 bases in between. Germline loops: CDR1 SNHLY, CDR2 FYNNEI. The CDR3 DNA is TGTGCCAGCACCCTGGGGAGGGGACGGAACACTGAAGCTTTCTTT. Residues: CASTLGRGRNTEAFF.

This clonotype was seen more than once but under ten times. The rearrangement uses TRBV28 and TRBJ1-2; D perhaps matches TRBD1 (5 bases). With 7 bases removed from V and 2 bases from J, the gap between germline ends came to 11 bases. This CDR3 has 13 residues. Germline loops: CDR1 MDHEN, CDR2 SYDVKM. CDR3 nucleotides: TGTGCCAGCATTTCTGGGGGAAACTATGGCTACACCTTC. Its protein is CASISGGNYGYTF.

This clonotype showed up just a few times. V usage is TRBV9 and J usage is TRBJ1-1; no reliable D call. Between the trimmed V and J ends, which lost 0 bases and 4 bases, there was a span of 7 bases. The V gene's germline CDR1 is SGDLS and CDR2 YYNGEE. The CDR3 runs 13 residues. CDR3 DNA: TGTGCCAGCAGCGTAGCTCACGGCACTGAAGCTTTCTTT. As protein: CASSVAHGTEAFF.

This clonotype has just a few counts. The chain employs TRBV5-1 and TRBJ2-5; 10 bases line up with TRBD2. The CDR3 sequence is 16 residues long. The germline CDR1 and CDR2 sequences are SGHRS and YFSETQ. The ends lost 1 base at V and 3 bases at J; junction bases unmatched: 6. The CDR3 DNA follows: TGCGCCAGCAGCTTGCGGCTAGCGGGGGTTAAAGAGACCCAGTACTTC. It encodes CASSLRLAGVKETQYF.

This clonotype has a count of ten or more. The chain uses TRBV5-1 and TRBJ2-1; D is ambiguous. This CDR3 comprises 13 residues. V was clipped by 1 base and J by 7 bases, with 9 bases between them. Germline CDR1 reads SGHRS; CDR2 reads YFSETQ. Here the CDR3 reads CASSLPNGNEQFF. CDR3 sequence (DNA): TGCGCCAGCAGCTTGCCCAACGGGAATGAGCAGTTCTTC.

Of note for this clonotype: This sequence may be a read error, since a much larger clone differs from it by one base. The chain joins TRBV4-3 to TRBJ2-1; no definite D call. The germline gives CDR1 LGHNA, CDR2 YSLEER. The CDR3 length is 15 residues. V gave up 1 base and J gave up 2 bases, with 9 bases separating them. CDR3 nucleotides: TGCGCCAGCAGCCAAGTAATCAGCACCTACAATGAGCAGTTCTTC. Amino acid sequence: CASSQVISTYNEQFF.